These 13 T cell receptor beta chains came from one sample sequenced in a study of T-cell memory formation after mild COVID-19. TCRdb reprocessed the 5' RACE reads via MiXCR and lists one record per CDR3 protein. The table has about 120,000 distinct CDR3 sequences, more than 15% seen once; the top ten hold roughly 13%. The sequenced material came from PBMCs or a T cell subset sorted from them (not recorded which). These receptors were collected from an adult woman who had mild COVID-19 (a few samples of this study predate the infection). Cell type and time point are not known.

The chain combines TRBV5-1 with TRBJ2-5; 7 bases are shared with TRBD1. J gave up 7 bases and V 7 bases, and 10 bases lay outside the gene matches. This CDR3 region has 13 residues. Germline CDR1 and CDR2: SGHRS and YFSETQ. The CDR3 DNA follows: TGCGCCAGCCAGGACAGGACCCCTGGGACCCAGTACTTC. Translation: CASQDRTPGTQYF.

This chain connects TRBV12-3 or TRBV12-4 to TRBJ2-2; no definite D call. CDR3 length equals 11 residues. The CDR3 sequence: CALGAAGELFF. CDR3 nucleotide sequence: TGTGCGCTGGGTGCGGCGGGGGAGCTGTTTTTT.

This clonotype was detected only a few times. The chain joins TRBV6-2 or TRBV6-3 to TRBJ1-4, with D maybe TRBD1 (5 bases). This CDR3 region has 15 residues. Trimming removed 11 bases at V and 4 bases at J, with 20 bases between. Germline V gene data show CDR1 as MNHEY and CDR2 as SVGEGT. Written as DNA, the CDR3 is TGTGCCGGAAGATTTAGTGGGGGAAGTAATGAAAAACTGTTTTTT. This sequence encodes CAGRFSGGSNEKLFF.

The chain couples TRBV3-1 to TRBJ2-1; TRBD2 matches at 15 bases. Germline V lookup: CDR1 LGHDT, CDR2 YNNKEL (reference sequence). Trimming cost V 3 bases and J 7 bases; bases outside gene matches: 7. The CDR3 sequence is 17 residues long. CDR3 nucleotide sequence: TGTGCCAGCAGCCACGGGACTAGCGGGGGGTCCCGGAATGAGCAGTTCTTC. It is translated as CASSHGTSGGSRNEQFF.

In this sample, this clonotype turned up a few times. This chain links TRBV6-1 with TRBJ2-4; D not certain. This CDR3 has 17 amino acids. V lost 3 bases and J lost 1, with 16 bases in between. Per germline, CDR1 MNHNS and CDR2 SASEGT. The CDR3: CASSEAVYTGAKNIQYF. CDR3 bases: TGTGCCAGCAGTGAGGCAGTTTACACTGGGGCCAAAAACATTCAGTACTTC.

The table lists this clonotype with a few counts. This sequence joins TRBV7-8 and TRBJ2-1, with 8 bases lining up with TRBD2. V lost 5 bases, J lost 8 bases, and 14 bases stayed unmatched. The germline CDR1 and CDR2 sequences are SGHVS and FQNEAQ. This CDR3 is 16 amino acids long. The DNA for the CDR3 is TGTGCCAGCAGCGCTTCGGGGGGGCGGCTACTGGATGAGCAGTTCTTC. It encodes CASSASGGRLLDEQFF.

This clonotype was observed many times. The J gene is TRBJ2-1, the V gene TRBV5-1; 9 nucleotides align to TRBD1. Trimming took 4 bases from V and 4 from J; bases not matched to a gene: 9. CDR1 and CDR2 (germline): SGHRS, YFSETQ. The CDR3 runs to 16 residues. DNA of the CDR3: TGCGCCAGCAGCCGGGGCACGGGACAGGGATACAATGAGCAGTTCTTC. It translates to CASSRGTGQGYNEQFF.

The chain is built from TRBV29-1 and TRBJ2-3, with 9 positions matching TRBD2. The V and J ends lost 0 bases and 0 bases, in that order; junction bases with no gene match: 1. CDR1 and CDR2 from the germline V gene are SQVTM and ANQGSEA. This CDR3 comprises 15 residues. This CDR3 reads CSVEELAGSTDTQYF. CDR3 nucleotide sequence: TGCAGCGTTGAAGAGCTAGCGGGAAGCACAGATACGCAGTATTTT.

The chain couples TRBV7-8 to TRBJ2-1, with TRBD2 matching over 9 bases. Germline V CDR1 and CDR2: SGHVS, FQNEAQ. CDR3 length: 17 residues. After removal of 1 base from V and 4 bases from J, the junction contained 8 bases not matched to a gene. The CDR3 reads CASSLDKAGGQYNEQFF. CDR3 DNA: TGTGCCAGCAGCTTAGATAAAGCGGGAGGACAATACAATGAGCAGTTCTTC.

This clonotype was found a few times. The chain combines TRBV6-6 with TRBJ2-2, with 7 bases fitting TRBD1. Trimming at V came to 5 bases and at J to 1 base, leaving 7 bases not matched to a gene. This CDR3 spans 16 amino acids. Germline V gene data show CDR1 as MNHNY and CDR2 as SVGAGI (reference sequence). The CDR3 region is CASSDPRDRNTGELFF. The CDR3 coding sequence is TGTGCCAGCAGTGACCCCCGGGACAGGAACACCGGGGAGCTGTTTTTT.

J is TRBJ2-5 and V is TRBV7-2; TRBD2 matches at 14 bases. Germline assignment: CDR1 SGHTA and CDR2 FQGNSA. After removal of 1 base from V and 5 bases from J, the junction contained 3 bases not matched to a gene. The CDR3 sequence is 16 residues long. The CDR3 coding sequence is TGTGCCAGCAGCTTAGGGGGACTAGCGGGAGTGGAGACCCAGTACTTC. Translated, it gives CASSLGGLAGVETQYF.

This clonotype turned up a few times. The genes are TRBV24-1 and TRBJ2-5; 7 bases agree with TRBD2. V was pared by 3 bases and J by 4 bases, with 4 bases of the junction left unmatched. The CDR3 spans 14 residues. Per the germline V gene, CDR1 is KGHDR and CDR2 is SFDVKD. The CDR3 reads CATSDRLAGETQYF. The CDR3 bases are TGTGCCACCAGTGATCGACTAGCTGGAGAGACCCAGTACTTC.

The chain uses TRBV6-2 or TRBV6-3 and TRBJ1-1; 7 bases are shared with TRBD1. This CDR3 comprises 17 residues. Germline CDR1 reads MNHEY; CDR2 reads SVGEGT. The V and J ends lost 2 bases and 1 base, in that order; junction bases with no gene match: 10. The CDR3 sequence: CASSYPRRGRQNTEAFF. The CDR3 DNA sequence: TGTGCCAGCAGTTACCCCCGGAGGGGGCGGCAGAACACTGAAGCTTTCTTT.